This TCR beta chain was sequenced during a study of neurological immune-mediated disorders (dated by TCRdb to between 2018 and 2021). With regard to the full study: Using UMI-based sequencing, the study compared peripheral blood TCR-beta repertoires from patients with HTLV-I-associated myelopathy (HAM/TSP), patients with multiple sclerosis, and healthy controls. The roughly 110 TCR-beta libraries covered PBMC samples along with longitudinal samples, technical triplicates, and paired sorted CD4+ and CD8+ T-cell subsets. Longitudinal HAM/TSP and healthy donors were sampled at 3 time-points each (roughly 3-40 month intervals). The cohort comprised 60 to 75 subjects: 15 or so HAM/TSP patients, 35 or so multiple sclerosis patients and 20 healthy controls.

Study-wide findings and limitations: No identical CDR3 amino acid sequences were found to be shared among expanded clones across subjects, suggesting that TCR-beta repertoires were private in all groups. TCR clonal expansion was greatest in HAM/TSP patients and smallest in MS patients, who ranked below even healthy controls.

In the paper's terms, the time point label means: longitudinal time-point 1 (baseline). The healthy controls were volunteers from a blood bank in Maryland, USA. For unsorted PBMC libraries, 2 million PBMCs were used after storage in RNAlater at -80 degrees C until RNA extraction. Peripheral blood was subjected to Ficoll-Hypaque density gradient centrifugation to isolate PBMCs, which were then cryopreserved in liquid nitrogen. cDNA was synthesized by template-switch 5'RACE using a primer with a 10-nucleotide random unique molecular identifier that tagged each TCR transcript. Every sequencing run covered 15-18 subjects and yielded more than 160 million TCR-beta sequences. The RNeasy kit was used to extract total RNA. The KAPA Real-time Library Amplification kit was used to amplify TCR-beta VDJ regions with primers targeting the TCR constant region and the 5'RACE anchor. Sample indexes and Illumina adaptors were added in a first PCR, and a second PCR then increased library yield. The roughly 650 bp TCR product was size-selected on a 2% E-gel SizeSelection system after Ampure bead purification. Library quality was checked on a Bioanalyzer, concentration was measured with Qubit, and libraries were quantified with the Kapa Library Quantification kit before pooling. An Illumina HiSeq 2500 was used to sequence the libraries paired-end at 2 x 150 bp. To increase sequence diversity, about 25-30% phiX was spiked into each library pool. The study's own analysis went as follows. The quality-filtered reads were processed with the UMI-based MiGEC pipeline, whose error correction step removed more than 80% of the raw TCR sequences. VDJ genes were aligned to IMGT germline references, and each clonotype was defined by a unique CDR3 amino acid sequence together with V-J genes. Clonal expansion, Shannon diversity and CDR3 relatedness (CalcPairwiseDistances, ClusterSamples) were evaluated with VDJtools, and phylogenetic trees were built with CLCbio workbench. A clone was classed as expanded if it had 8 or more unique UMIs, a cutoff based on coefficient-of-variation modelling across technical triplicates. The raw public reads went through TCRdb reprocessing: fastp at Q25, MiXCR clone calling, in-frame beta chains kept. Each CDR3 protein gets just one entry, which takes the most common genes and DNA from the rows behind it. These V and J calls originate from TCRdb's pipeline instead of the authors' own analysis. The sample table contains about 49,000 distinct CDR3 sequences; only one count was recorded for less than 12% of them. The ten biggest clones cover 1.5% to 2% of the sample.

Counted from cysteine to phenylalanine, this CDR3 has 16 amino acids. The sequence is cut down to CDR3 DNA, 48 bases in frame from base 1. This clonotype was detected ten times or more. What antigen it recognizes has not been identified. No per-base quality is available; no much larger clone lies one base away. The sample consisted of PBMCs. This TCR was recovered from a woman aged 35 to 49 in good health. The chain is made from TRBV21-1 and TRBJ2-6; TRBD2 is the table's D call, not checked against the DNA. TRBV21-1 is a pseudogene locus. Here is the DNA: TGTGCCAGCAGCCCCTCCCCCAGGGCTGGGGCCAACGTCCTGACTTTC. Its protein reads: CASSPSPRAGANVLTF.